Listed below are T cell receptor beta chains from one sample, sequenced in a study of T cells in Graves' hyperthyroidism and ophthalmopathy. MiXCR was run by TCRdb on the multiplex PCR reads, yielding one entry per CDR3 protein. The sample records 650,000 to 750,000 distinct CDR3 sequences, 14% being singletons. The sequencing sample was made of blood. Source of these receptors: a woman aged 18-35 years with Graves' hyperthyroidism. CDR3s include the opening cysteine and the closing phenylalanine or tryptophan. D genes are given only for firm matches. For some rows the clone size is stated as once, few or many, or as a class when expanded; others skip it.

- TRBJ2-3 TRBV9 TRBD2 CASSSRSSGSLDTQYF TGTGCCAGCAGCTCGAGATCTAGCGGGAGTTTGGATACGCAGTATTTT
many TRBJ2-1 TRBV29-1 - CSVVGGGGDNSYNEQFF TGCAGCGTTGTGGGGGGAGGTGGGGACAACTCCTACAATGAGCAGTTCTTC
- TRBJ2-2 TRBV20-1 TRBD2 CSARDKTGLAGVPGELFF TGCAGTGCTAGAGATAAAACTGGACTAGCGGGAGTCCCCGGGGAGCTGTTTTTT
many TRBJ2-7 TRBV28 - CASSTPGRPPYEQYF TGTGCCAGCAGTACCCCGGGACGACCTCCCTACGAGCAGTACTTC
few TRBJ2-7 TRBV6-6 - CASSYSGTIYEQYF TGTGCCAGCAGTTACTCCGGGACCATATACGAGCAGTACTTC
few TRBJ2-1 TRBV12-3/TRBV12-4 TRBD2 CASLGGGGGYNEQFF TGTGCCAGCCTTGGGGGGGGGGGAGGCTACAATGAGCAGTTCTTC
many TRBJ1-5 TRBV6-9 TRBD1 CASGRTGRGQPQHF TGTGCCAGCGGGCGGACAGGGAGGGGTCAGCCCCAGCATTTT
- TRBJ2-1 TRBV19 TRBD2 CASSSGRVTRSYNEQFF TGTGCCAGTAGTAGCGGGAGGGTAACTAGGTCCTACAATGAGCAGTTCTTC
many TRBJ1-2 TRBV27 - CASSLSWTEDYGYTF TGTGCCAGCAGTTTATCCTGGACGGAGGACTATGGCTACACCTTC
- TRBJ2-1 TRBV20-1 TRBD2 CSARSGSINEQFF TGCAGTGCTAGAAGCGGGAGTATCAATGAGCAGTTCTTC
many TRBJ2-5 TRBV29-1 - CSVSTGETQYF TGCAGCGTTTCTACAGGGGAGACCCAGTACTTC
few TRBJ2-7 TRBV2 - CATQAEQYF TGTGCCACCCAGGCCGAGCAGTACTTC
- TRBJ2-1 TRBV6-1 - CASALEGVAGAYNEQFF TGTGCCAGCGCCCTAGAGGGGGTGGCGGGAGCGTACAATGAGCAGTTCTTC
- TRBJ2-7 TRBV12-3/TRBV12-4 TRBD1 CASSQGQGPLGNEQYF TGTGCCAGCAGTCAAGGACAGGGGCCATTGGGGAACGAGCAGTACTTC
many TRBJ2-1 TRBV18 - CASSPWVSSYNEQFF TGTGCCAGCTCACCCTGGGTTAGCTCCTACAATGAGCAGTTCTTC
- TRBJ2-2 TRBV7-9 TRBD1 CASSSAGQGHGELFF TGTGCCAGCAGCTCTGCCGGACAGGGACACGGGGAGCTGTTTTTT
- TRBJ1-1 TRBV5-4 - CASSWYRAMNTEAFF TGTGCCAGCAGCTGGTACAGGGCGATGAACACTGAAGCTTTCTTT
few TRBJ1-2 TRBV3-1 - CASSQRSTGYGYTF TGTGCCAGCAGCCAACGGTCGACCGGTTATGGCTACACCTTC
many TRBJ1-2 TRBV29-1 - CSVDRASSRAGGYTF TGCAGCGTTGATAGGGCCTCGAGTCGAGCAGGTGGCTACACCTTC
- TRBJ2-2 TRBV19 - CASSIRGAPSTGELFF TGTGCCAGTAGTATACGGGGGGCCCCCAGCACCGGGGAGCTGTTTTTT
many TRBJ1-2 TRBV20-1 - CSARTDPNYGYTF TGCAGTGCGCGGACAGACCCTAACTATGGCTACACCTTC
- TRBJ2-1 TRBV4-3 TRBD2 CASCGTSGRREQFF TGCGCCAGCTGCGGGACTAGCGGGAGGCGGGAGCAGTTCTTC
few TRBJ2-1 TRBV27 - CASSLFATDPNEQFF TGTGCCAGCAGTTTATTTGCTACAGACCCCAATGAGCAGTTCTTC
many TRBJ2-7 TRBV3-2 - CASGQGLEQYF TGTGCCAGCGGACAGGGCCTCGAGCAGTACTTC